Detailed here is one T cell receptor (beta chain). This entry belongs to a study of shared T cell receptors in the human thymus. Profiled with immunoSEQ multiplex PCR; TCRdb holds only in-frame clones, not every one. Of about 380,000 clones in the sample, 95% were seen once. The CDR3 sequence is 19 residues long. The V gene's germline CDR1 is MNHNS and CDR2 SASEGT. V was trimmed by 1 base and J by 4 bases, leaving 23 bases between them. The V gene is TRBV6-1, the J gene TRBJ1-3; unclear D gene. Sample: thymocytes. The sequence came from a human donor. CDR3 residues: CASSEEPQVNHSEGNTIYF. The CDR3 DNA reads TGTGCCAGCAGTGAAGAGCCCCAGGTAAACCATTCAGAAGGAAACACCATATATTTT.